A single sample gave rise to the 21 T cell receptor beta chains below, sequenced in a study of OX40 agonist ivuxolimab in advanced cancers. Sequenced by immunoSEQ multiplex PCR; TCRdb stores in-frame clones only, minus some. The data show about 84,000 clones, with approximately 84% seen just once and about 2.7% held by the top ten. Sequenced here: CD4+ or CD8+ T cells sorted from blood, sampled in a trial of the OX40 agonist ivuxolimab. These receptors were collected from an adult with an advanced solid tumor such as melanoma, head and neck, liver or kidney cancer.

This chain connects TRBV6-5 to TRBJ1-6; D ambiguous. V lost 6 bases and J lost 9, with 12 bases in between. Germline lookup yields CDR1 MNHEY and CDR2 SVGAGI. The CDR3 contains 13 residues. CDR3 sequence reads: CASSLRRVSPLHF. The CDR3 DNA follows: TGTGCCAGCAGCTTACGAAGGGTTTCACCCCTCCACTTT.

This chain links TRBV7-2 with TRBJ1-3, with D unresolved. Germline V lookup: CDR1 SGHTA, CDR2 FQGNSA. The CDR3 covers 15 residues. V lost 5 bases and J 0 bases, leaving 11 bases between the germline ends. CDR3 bases: TGTGCCAGCAGCAATTCACAGTTCTCTGGAAACACCATATATTTT. Protein sequence: CASSNSQFSGNTIYF.

V usage is TRBV28 and J usage is TRBJ1-4; D possibly corresponds to TRBD1 (5 bases). Trimming removed 2 bases at V and 6 bases at J, with 10 bases between. There are 14 residues in the CDR3. The germline V gene encodes CDR1 MDHEN and CDR2 SYDVKM. Written as DNA, the CDR3 is TGTGCCAGCAGTTTAAAGGGGATGGATGAAAAACTGTTTTTT. Translation gives CASSLKGMDEKLFF.

This clone was detected once. The rearrangement joins TRBV4-3 to TRBJ2-4; TRBD1 might be the D (5 bases). This CDR3 is 20 amino acids long. V lost 2 bases and J lost 0, with 23 bases in between. Germline CDR1 LGHNA, CDR2 YSLEER. The CDR3 loop is CASSQSTVTYRSVAKNIQYF. The DNA for the CDR3 is TGCGCCAGCAGCCAATCAACCGTTACCTACAGGTCGGTAGCCAAAAACATTCAGTACTTC.

This clone was found once. The chain combines TRBV7-8 with TRBJ2-7, with D possibly being TRBD1 (6 bases). CDR3 length: 14 amino acids. Germline CDR1 and CDR2: SGHVS and FQNEAQ. V lost 6 bases and J 3 bases, leaving 15 bases between the germline ends. As DNA, the CDR3 is TGTGCCAGCAGAAACCCAGGGGCGGGCTACGAGCAGTACTTC. It is translated as CASRNPGAGYEQYF.

This clone was observed a few times. The chain carries TRBV7-2 and TRBJ1-2, with no clear D. Germline CDR1 is SGHTA and CDR2 is FQGNSA. V shed 5 bases and J shed 5 bases, with 15 bases lying between them. The CDR3 has 14 residues. The CDR3 protein is CASSDAYTMYGYTF. The CDR3 region has the DNA TGTGCCAGCAGCGACGCCTACACTATGTATGGCTACACCTTC.

The rearrangement links TRBV5-4 to TRBJ1-1; 10 bases map to TRBD1. The CDR3 has 15 amino acids. Germline loops: CDR1 SGHNT, CDR2 YYREEE (reference sequence). V was pared by 9 bases and J by 4 bases, with 12 bases of the junction left unmatched. The CDR3 coding sequence is TGTGCCACCCGACAGGGGGCGCTTTTGGGCACTGAAGCTTTCTTT. Translation: CATRQGALLGTEAFF.

This sequence joins TRBV4-1 and TRBJ2-5; D is tentatively TRBD1 or TRBD2 (5 bases each). The CDR3 spans 15 residues. V lost 0 bases and J 5 bases, leaving 13 bases between the germline ends. Per the germline V gene, CDR1 is MGHRA and CDR2 is YSYEKL. The CDR3 region has the DNA TGCGCCAGCAGCCAAGATGTCCGGTGGGGGGAGACCCAGTACTTC. This gives the protein CASSQDVRWGETQYF.

V is TRBV20-1 and J is TRBJ1-1; no firm D call. Germline V gene lookup returns CDR1 DFQATT and CDR2 SNEGSKA (reference sequence). V dropped 3 bases and J dropped 7 bases, with 9 bases sitting between them. CDR3 length: 11 residues. The CDR3 here is CSASLGREAFF. CDR3 nucleotide sequence: TGCAGTGCTAGTTTGGGCCGTGAAGCTTTCTTT.

The genes are TRBV11-2 and TRBJ1-6; D remains unclear. The germline gives CDR1 SGHAT, CDR2 FQNNGV. The CDR3 length is 12 residues. V dropped 6 bases and J dropped 5 bases, with 5 bases sitting between them. Written as DNA, the CDR3 is TGTGCCAGCAGGCAAGATAATTCACCCCTCCACTTT. Protein product: CASRQDNSPLHF.

This chain joins TRBV7-2 and TRBJ2-7; weak D call: TRBD2 (6 bases). Trimming left V 3 bases short and J 0 bases short, with 9 bases between. Germline V gene lookup returns CDR1 SGHTA and CDR2 FQGNSA. This CDR3 has 14 amino acids. CDR3 protein: CASSLAGNSYEQYF. For the CDR3, the DNA is TGTGCCAGCAGCTTGGCGGGAAACTCCTACGAGCAGTACTTC.

The chain couples TRBV6-4 to TRBJ1-6; D is uncertain. Germline CDR1 is MRHNA and CDR2 is SNTAGT. Trimming cost V 6 bases and J 5 bases, with 14 bases left between them. The CDR3 loop spans 15 amino acids. The CDR3 region is CASRLDGLNNSPLHF. CDR3 nucleotides: TGTGCCAGCAGATTGGACGGACTAAATAATTCACCCCTCCACTTT.

The chain links TRBV19 to TRBJ2-1, with no clear D. From germline, CDR1 is LNHDA and CDR2 SQIVND (reference sequence). V dropped 5 bases and J dropped 0 bases, with 14 bases sitting between them. This CDR3 has 16 residues. The DNA for the CDR3 is TGTGCCAGTAGTGAGAGACCGGGCTTCTCCTACAATGAGCAGTTCTTC. Translating it yields CASSERPGFSYNEQFF. The full variable domain, rest sourced from reference TRBV19 and TRBJ2-1, is DGGITQSPKYLFRKEGQNVTLSCEQNLNHDAMYWYRQDPGQGLRLIYYSQIVNDFQKGDIAEGYSVSREKKESFPLTVTSAQKNPTAFYLCASSERPGFSYNEQFFGPGTRLTVL.

This sequence joins TRBV4-3 and TRBJ1-5; 8 bases map to TRBD1. With 5 bases clipped from V and 5 bases from J, the junction kept 5 bases outside the gene matches. The CDR3 extends over 14 amino acids. Germline V gene sequence: CDR1 LGHNA, CDR2 YSLEER. This CDR3 reads CASSATGDDQPQHF. DNA for the CDR3: TGCGCCAGCAGCGCGACAGGGGACGATCAGCCCCAGCATTTT.

This clone occurred once. J is TRBJ2-7 and V is TRBV6-1, with 8 bases matching TRBD1. Losses at the gene ends were 1 base for V and 0 bases for J; bases not matched to a gene: 8. CDR1 MNHNS and CDR2 SASEGT come from the germline V gene. The CDR3 loop spans 17 amino acids. The CDR3 loop is CASSEVRGQGYSYEQYV. The CDR3 DNA is TGTGCCAGCAGTGAAGTTCGTGGACAGGGCTACTCCTACGAGCAGTACGTC.

J is TRBJ2-2 and V is TRBV19; D gene ambiguous. Germline V gene data show CDR1 as LNHDA and CDR2 as SQIVND (reference sequence). The germline V and J ends were trimmed by 3 bases and 4 bases, with 12 bases remaining between them. The CDR3 is made up of 15 amino acids. The CDR3 region has the DNA TGTGCCAGTAGTATTGGCAGACTTTCCACCGGGGAGCTGTTTTTT. As protein: CASSIGRLSTGELFF.

This CDR3 is CASSLEGGGAVYGYTF. In DNA, the CDR3 is TGTGCCAGCAGCTTGGAAGGTGGTGGCGCGGTCTATGGCTACACCTTC. The chain employs TRBV5-4 and TRBJ1-2, with no clear D. From germline, CDR1 is SGHNT and CDR2 YYREEE (reference sequence). V was shortened by 0 bases and J by 4 bases, with 16 bases between the two germline ends. The CDR3 covers 16 residues.

The chain combines TRBV5-1 with TRBJ1-1, with D tentatively TRBD1 (5 bases). Trimming stripped 0 bases from V and 3 bases from J, with 9 bases between. Per the germline V gene, CDR1 is SGHRS and CDR2 is YFSETQ. The CDR3 spans 14 residues. The CDR3 region is CASSLVRGDTEAFF. In DNA form, the CDR3 reads TGCGCCAGCAGCTTGGTCCGGGGGGACACTGAAGCTTTCTTT. Full variable domain (outside the CDR3, taken from reference TRBV5-1 and TRBJ1-1): KAGVTQTPRYLIKTRGQQVTLSCSPISGHRSVSWYQQTPGQGLQFLFEYFSETQRNKGNFPGRFSGRQFSNSRSEMNVSTLELGDSALYLCASSLVRGDTEAFFGQGTRLTVV.

The chain combines TRBV19 with TRBJ1-2; tentative D call: TRBD1 (5 bases). V lost 6 bases to trimming and J lost 8 bases, with 22 bases between them. The CDR3 has 15 residues. CDR1 LNHDA and CDR2 SQIVND come from the germline V gene (reference sequence). CDR3 protein: CASRSHGKGAEGYTF. The CDR3, as DNA: TGTGCCAGTAGATCTCATGGAAAAGGGGCGGAGGGCTACACCTTC.

The chain uses TRBV2 and TRBJ2-5; 11 nucleotides align to TRBD1. With V trimmed by 3 bases and J by 5 bases, 8 bases remained unmatched. The CDR3 has 16 residues. Germline CDR1 reads SNHLY; CDR2 reads FYNNEI. The CDR3 sequence is CASSEWDRGTRETQYF. CDR3 DNA: TGTGCCAGCAGTGAGTGGGACAGGGGGACCCGGGAGACCCAGTACTTC. Full variable domain (rest looked up from reference TRBV2 and TRBJ2-5): EPEVTQTPSHQVTQMGQEVILRCVPISNHLYFYWYRQILGQKVEFLVSFYNNEISEKSEIFDDQFSVERPDGSNFTLKIRSTKLEDSAMYFCASSEWDRGTRETQYFGPGTRLLVL.

A note on this clone: Different DNA sequences within this sample yield the same CDR3. The rearrangement links TRBV7-2 to TRBJ2-7; TRBD1 matches 7 bases. This CDR3 comprises 14 residues. Trimming removed 3 bases from V and 3 bases from J; junction bases left unmatched: 5. The germline V gene encodes CDR1 SGHTA and CDR2 FQGNSA. CDR3 residues: CASSFQGGSYEQYF. CDR3 DNA sequence: TGTGCCAGCAGCTTCCAAGGGGGCAGCTACGAGCAGTACTTC.